The next 21 T cell receptor beta chains were all read from a single sample in a study of cytomegalovirus exposure and HLA in healthy donors. Here immunoSEQ multiplex PCR was the method, and the copy in TCRdb shows in-frame clones only, minus some. The profile shows about 84,000 clones, just over 90% of them singletons. Material: PBMCs. These receptors were obtained from a man younger than 40 in good health and CMV-seronegative.

The chain combines TRBV11-3 with TRBJ2-3; no clear D gene. With 5 bases removed from V and 6 bases from J, the gap between germline ends came to 12 bases. CDR1 SGHNT and CDR2 YENEEA come from the germline V gene. The CDR3 totals 13 residues. The CDR3 spells CASSRSRGDTQYF. The DNA of the CDR3 is TGTGCCAGCAGCCGTTCAAGAGGTGATACGCAGTATTTT.

The rearrangement joins TRBV28 to TRBJ2-3; TRBD2 matches 12 bases. CDR1 is MDHEN and CDR2 is SYDVKM in the germline V gene. J was trimmed by 0 bases and V by 4 bases; bases with no gene match: 2. CDR3 length: 16 residues. Written as DNA, the CDR3 is TGTGCCAGCAGTTGGACTAGCGGGGTTAGCACAGATACGCAGTATTTT. Amino acid sequence: CASSWTSGVSTDTQYF.

About this clone: A read error may produce the germline difference seen at one junction end. V usage is TRBV6-1 and J usage is TRBJ2-2, with D tentatively TRBD2 (5 bases). The CDR3 has 12 amino acids. Per the germline V gene, CDR1 is MNHNS and CDR2 is SASEGT. The CDR3 reads CASSEAYGEPFF. The CDR3 DNA is TGTGCCAGCAGTGAAGCGTACGGGGAGCCGTTTTTT.

The gene calls are TRBV18 and TRBJ2-2; TRBD1 is a possible D gene (6 bases). The ends were cut back, 3 bases at V and 7 bases at J, with 15 bases in the middle. The CDR3 consists of 15 residues. The germline gives CDR1 KGHSH, CDR2 LQKENI. CDR3: CASSPVTQGHGELFF. The CDR3, as DNA: TGTGCCAGCTCACCGGTGACACAGGGACACGGGGAGCTGTTTTTT.

The CDR3 region is CASSYRVSGSADTQYF. In DNA form, the CDR3 reads TGTGCCAGCAGTTACAGAGTTTCGGGGAGTGCAGATACGCAGTATTTT. This sequence joins TRBV6-6 and TRBJ2-3; D is possibly TRBD2 (5 bases). The CDR3 length is 16 residues. Trimming removed 2 bases at V and 4 bases at J, with 16 bases between. CDR1 and CDR2 (germline): MNHNY, SVGAGI (reference sequence).

The chain couples TRBV28 to TRBJ2-2; maybe TRBD2 (5 bases). This CDR3 is 12 amino acids long. Germline CDR1 and CDR2: MDHEN and SYDVKM. Written as DNA, the CDR3 is TGTGCATTCGGGGCGAACACCGGGGAGCTGTTTTTT. This translates into CAFGANTGELFF.

The gene calls are TRBV5-4 and TRBJ2-1; weak D call: TRBD2 (6 bases). The germline V gene has CDR1 SGHNT and CDR2 YYREEE (reference sequence). V was clipped by 5 bases and J by 7 bases, with 19 bases between them. The CDR3 covers 15 residues. This chain's CDR3 is CASRRGVGLQNEQFF. The CDR3 DNA is TGTGCCAGCAGGCGAGGGGTGGGACTCCAGAATGAGCAGTTCTTC. Supplemented by reference TRBV5-4 and TRBJ2-1, the full variable domain reads ETGVTQSPTHLIKTRGQQVTLRCSSQSGHNTVSWYQQALGQGPQFIFQYYREEENGRGNFPPRFSGLQFPNYSSELNVNALELDDSALYLCASRRGVGLQNEQFFGPGTRLTVL.

The chain has TRBV9 and TRBJ1-2, with D hard to call. Germline V gene lookup returns CDR1 SGDLS and CDR2 YYNGEE. V was shortened by 0 bases and J by 0 bases, with 21 bases between the two germline ends. CDR3 length: 19 amino acids. CDR3 loop: CASSVASEALSNSNYGYTF. CDR3 nucleotide sequence: TGTGCCAGCAGCGTAGCTTCCGAGGCTCTAAGCAACTCTAACTATGGCTACACCTTC.

This clone was counted only a few times. The chain carries TRBV10-3 and TRBJ1-3; 8 bases agree with TRBD1. There are 18 residues in the CDR3. The germline V gene has CDR1 ENHRY and CDR2 SYGVKD. V gave up 4 bases and J gave up 0 bases; unmatched junction bases: 11. CDR3 DNA sequence: TGTGCCATCAGTGCCTACGGCAGGACAGGGCACTCTGGAAACACCATATATTTT. Its translation: CAISAYGRTGHSGNTIYF.

V gene TRBV11-2 combines with J gene TRBJ2-3, with 16 bases identical to TRBD2. The CDR3 runs 17 residues. In germline, CDR1 is SGHAT, CDR2 FQNNGV. The J segment lost 5 bases and the V segment lost 5 bases, leaving 7 bases of the junction unmatched. As DNA, the CDR3 is TGTGCCAGCAGCGAGGGACTAGCGGGGGGGGCGATAGATACGCAGTATTTT. It translates to CASSEGLAGGAIDTQYF.

The chain carries TRBV7-9 and TRBJ1-1; tentative D call: TRBD1 (6 bases). There are 13 residues in the CDR3. Per the germline V gene, CDR1 is SEHNR and CDR2 is FQNEAQ (reference sequence). The V and J ends lost 4 bases and 11 bases respectively, with 17 bases between them. The CDR3 DNA reads TGTGCCAGCAGCTCCCGGACAGCTAGTGAGGCTTTCTTT. As protein: CASSSRTASEAFF.

This chain uses TRBV28 with TRBJ2-2; tentatively, D is TRBD1 (5 bases). This CDR3 has 17 residues. The V gene lost 4 bases and the J gene lost 5 bases, with 20 bases spanning the gap. Germline CDR1 MDHEN, CDR2 SYDVKM. The CDR3 nucleotides read TGTGCCAGCAGTTGGTACCTCCTTGGGGCCAAGACCGGGGAGCTGTTTTTT. Its protein product is CASSWYLLGAKTGELFF.

This chain links TRBV7-9 with TRBJ2-1; 8 nucleotides align to TRBD1. Germline CDR1 is SEHNR and CDR2 is FQNEAQ (reference sequence). V lost 4 bases to trimming and J lost 3 bases; unmatched junction nucleotides: 8. This CDR3 is built from 16 residues. The CDR3 here is CASSSRLGTGYNEQFF. Here the CDR3 DNA reads TGTGCCAGCAGCTCGAGGCTGGGGACAGGCTACAATGAGCAGTTCTTC. The whole variable domain, filled in from reference TRBV7-9 and TRBJ2-1, reads DTGVSQNPRHKITKRGQNVTFRCDPISEHNRLYWYRQTLGQGPEFLTYFQNEAQLEKSRLLSDRFSAERPKGSFSTLEIQRTEQGDSAMYLCASSSRLGTGYNEQFFGPGTRLTVL.

The chain is built from TRBV9 and TRBJ1-1; D gene unclear. The CDR3 contains 13 residues. The V gene lost 0 bases and the J gene lost 4 bases, with 7 bases spanning the gap. The germline V gene has CDR1 SGDLS and CDR2 YYNGEE. In DNA form, the CDR3 reads TGTGCCAGCAGCGTAGTGGAGGGCACTGAAGCTTTCTTT. It translates to CASSVVEGTEAFF.

The J gene is TRBJ2-7, the V gene TRBV6-5; TRBD1 matches 11 bases. The ends lost 6 bases at V and 6 bases at J; junction bases unmatched: 7. The CDR3 extends over 14 amino acids. Germline CDR1 is MNHEY and CDR2 is SVGAGI. The CDR3 loop is CASRLPGTGGEQYF. As DNA, the CDR3 is TGTGCCAGCAGATTGCCCGGGACAGGGGGCGAGCAGTACTTC.

The rearrangement links TRBV5-1 to TRBJ2-6, with D tentatively TRBD1 (6 bases). Trimming left V 4 bases short and J 4 bases short, with 12 bases between. The CDR3 contains 15 residues. Germline CDR1 reads SGHRS; CDR2 reads YFSETQ. CDR3 in amino acids: CASSPQGIGANVLTF. The CDR3 DNA sequence: TGCGCCAGCAGCCCACAGGGTATCGGGGCCAACGTCCTGACTTTC.

J is TRBJ2-2 and V is TRBV7-8, with TRBD2 as a possible D gene (6 bases). The CDR3 totals 19 residues. V lost 0 bases to trimming and J lost 7 bases, with 24 bases between them. The germline V gene encodes CDR1 SGHVS and CDR2 FQNEAQ. CDR3 sequence: CASSLALASSEYSGGELFF. Written as DNA, the CDR3 is TGTGCCAGCAGCTTAGCACTAGCATCTTCCGAATACAGTGGCGGGGAGCTGTTTTTT.

This chain joins TRBV27 and TRBJ2-7, with TRBD2 matching over 14 bases. The V segment lost 2 bases and the J segment 5 bases; nucleotides outside the gene matches: 17. The CDR3 totals 20 residues. Germline-derived CDR1 and CDR2 are MNHEY and SMNVEV (reference sequence). DNA for the CDR3: TGTGCCAGCAGTTTAAGGGCCCCCCGGACTAGCGGGAGGTCTTTAGACGAGCAGTACTTC. Its translation is CASSLRAPRTSGRSLDEQYF.

This clone has just one count. The chain joins TRBV4-2 to TRBJ1-5, with a weak D call TRBD1 (6 bases). Trimming removed 7 bases from V and 0 bases from J, with 19 bases in between. Germline V gene data show CDR1 as LGHNA and CDR2 as YNFKEQ. The CDR3 is 17 residues long. The CDR3 loop reads CASNPRLTGNSNQPQHF. Here the CDR3 DNA reads TGTGCCAGCAACCCAAGGCTGACAGGCAATAGCAATCAGCCCCAGCATTTT.

This clone was recorded a few times. The chain carries TRBV18 and TRBJ1-2; the D gene is possibly TRBD1 (6 bases). This CDR3 contains 16 residues. V was pared by 2 bases and J by 0 bases, with 13 bases between. CDR1 is KGHSH and CDR2 is LQKENI in the germline V gene. The CDR3 DNA sequence: TGTGCCAGCTCACCAAAACAGGGCAGAGCTAACTATGGCTACACCTTC. It yields the protein CASSPKQGRANYGYTF.

This rearrangement joins TRBV7-6 to TRBJ2-7, with D unresolved. Germline V gives CDR1 SGHVS, CDR2 FNYEAQ. With 1 base removed from V and 0 bases from J, the gap between germline ends came to 10 bases. The CDR3 spans 15 residues. CDR3: CASSLVRRGSYEQYF. CDR3 nucleotide sequence: TGTGCCAGCAGCTTAGTACGACGAGGCTCCTACGAGCAGTACTTC.